This T cell receptor (beta chain) was found in a study of early stage breast cancer tumors. As for the study in general: Most invasive tumors, about 80% of the 16, were ER+/PR+/HER2-.

Concerning this clone: Its antigen is currently unknown.

Study-wide findings and caveats: Most shared enriched TCRB sequences were commonly generated ones. Tumor and normal breast were distinguished via blood comparison in 14 of 16 patients.

Method: immunoSEQ multiplex PCR; TCRdb's copy keeps in-frame clones and lacks some. The data show approximately 19,000 clones, 76% seen once. Specimen: blood. The receptor was derived from a person in their sixties or seventies with breast cancer.

The CDR3 sequence is CASSPSLAGGHEQYF. The CDR3, as DNA: TGTGCCAGCAGTCCCTCCCTAGCGGGAGGCCACGAGCAGTACTTC. The rearrangement links TRBV27 to TRBJ2-7; 11 bases match TRBD2. CDR1 and CDR2 from the germline V gene are MNHEY and SMNVEV (reference sequence). Trimming took 5 bases from V and 5 from J; bases not matched to a gene: 8. CDR3 size: 15 residues.